Listed here are 15 T cell receptor beta chains from one sample, sequenced in a study of shared clonotypes between healthy human individuals. TCRdb's table, derived via immunoSEQ multiplex PCR, lists solely in-frame clones and lacks some. The data show around 690,000 clones, less than 95% seen once. The sequencing sample was made of memory CD8+ T cells from PBMCs. The subset here: CD45RO+ cells pooled with CCR7-negative TemRA cells. These receptors came from a man between 18 and 29 years old in good health. Some clones in this sample may be carry-over from other donors' samples.

This sequence joins TRBV28 and TRBJ2-7, with 16 nucleotides matching TRBD2. The CDR3 has 16 residues. The germline V gene encodes CDR1 MDHEN and CDR2 SYDVKM. Trimming cost V 6 bases and J 4 bases; bases outside gene matches: 6. This chain's CDR3 is CASRPLGLAGGYEQYF. The CDR3 region has the DNA TGTGCCAGCAGACCCCTGGGACTAGCGGGAGGGTACGAGCAGTACTTC.

The chain links TRBV7-9 to TRBJ1-2; D gene uncertain. Trimming left V 5 bases short and J 6 bases short, with 25 bases between. CDR3 length: 17 amino acids. Germline V gene data show CDR1 as SEHNR and CDR2 as FQNEAQ (reference sequence). The CDR3 bases are TGTGCCAGCAGCACGCGGAACTTACAAGGCCAACGGCATGGCTACACCTTC. Protein: CASSTRNLQGQRHGYTF. The full variable domain, rest sourced from reference TRBV7-9 and TRBJ1-2, is DTGVSQNPRHKITKRGQNVTFRCDPISEHNRLYWYRQTLGQGPEFLTYFQNEAQLEKSRLLSDRFSAERPKGSFSTLEIQRTEQGDSAMYLCASSTRNLQGQRHGYTFGSGTRLTVV.

This clone was observed a single time. V is TRBV2 and J is TRBJ2-3; 7 bases agree with TRBD2. After removal of 1 base from V and 4 bases from J, the junction contained 5 bases not matched to a gene. The CDR3 contains 15 residues. In germline, CDR1 is SNHLY, CDR2 FYNNEI. CDR3: CASSEGTRIPDTQYF. The CDR3 nucleotides read TGTGCCAGCAGTGAAGGGACTAGGATCCCAGATACGCAGTATTTT.

The chain carries TRBV6-1 and TRBJ2-4; D is possibly TRBD1 (6 bases). Looked up from germline, CDR1 is MNHNS and CDR2 is SASEGT. The CDR3 has 11 residues. With 8 bases removed from V and 6 bases from J, the gap between germline ends came to 8 bases. CDR3 DNA sequence: TGTGCCAGCCTCAGGGGAAACATTCAGTACTTC. The encoded protein is CASLRGNIQYF.

The chain carries TRBV2 and TRBJ1-3; D remains unclear. The CDR3 has 16 amino acids. The V gene lost 0 bases and the J gene lost 2 bases, with 11 bases spanning the gap. Per the germline V gene, CDR1 is SNHLY and CDR2 is FYNNEI. The CDR3: CASSEAALLTGNTIYF. Written as DNA, the CDR3 is TGTGCCAGCAGTGAAGCTGCGCTGCTCACTGGAAACACCATATATTTT.

J is TRBJ2-3 and V is TRBV13; TRBD2 aligns across 10 bases. The V gene's germline CDR1 is PRHDT and CDR2 FYEKMQ (reference sequence). V lost 6 bases, J lost 0 bases, and 9 bases stayed unmatched. This CDR3 has 17 residues. CDR3 residues: CASRVAGGPASTDTQYF. The CDR3 DNA is TGTGCCAGCAGAGTAGCGGGAGGCCCAGCTAGCACAGATACGCAGTATTTT.

V gene TRBV19 combines with J gene TRBJ2-7; no clear D gene. Germline CDR1 reads LNHDA; CDR2 reads SQIVND (reference sequence). V was shortened by 3 bases and J by 2 bases, with 17 bases between the two germline ends. The CDR3 is made up of 16 amino acids. This CDR3 is CASSMAAGLKAYEQYF. The CDR3 coding sequence is TGTGCCAGTAGTATGGCTGCCGGGTTGAAGGCCTACGAGCAGTACTTC.

The chain links TRBV18 to TRBJ1-3; D gene unclear. Germline assignment: CDR1 KGHSH and CDR2 LQKENI. The CDR3 has 15 residues. The V gene lost 3 bases and the J gene lost 3 bases, with 12 bases spanning the gap. The chain's CDR3 is CASSPGAANGNTIYF. The CDR3 DNA follows: TGTGCCAGCTCACCGGGAGCCGCCAATGGAAACACCATATATTTT.

This chain connects TRBV7-9 to TRBJ2-7, with TRBD1 matching 7 bases. J was trimmed by 4 bases and V by 3 bases; bases with no gene match: 6. This CDR3 is 14 amino acids long. From germline, CDR1 is SEHNR and CDR2 FQNEAQ (reference sequence). CDR3 region: CASSFRDSRYEQYF. The DNA for the CDR3 is TGTGCCAGCAGCTTTCGGGACAGTAGATACGAGCAGTACTTC.

The chain links TRBV29-1 to TRBJ2-1, with TRBD2 matching 11 bases. The V gene's germline CDR1 is SQVTM and CDR2 ANQGSEA. The V gene end was trimmed by 6 bases and the J gene end by 3 bases; junction bases not matched to a gene: 4. There are 14 residues in the CDR3. CDR3 bases: TGCAGCGTCGTAGCGGGAGGGGTCTACAATGAGCAGTTCTTC. It translates to CSVVAGGVYNEQFF.

This chain joins TRBV7-9 and TRBJ2-1; D is ambiguous. V dropped 2 bases and J dropped 8 bases, with 10 bases sitting between them. The CDR3 totals 13 residues. Germline lookup yields CDR1 SEHNR and CDR2 FQNEAQ (reference sequence). The CDR3 sequence is CASSLQLGHEQFF. The CDR3 DNA is TGTGCCAGCAGCTTACAGCTCGGCCATGAGCAGTTCTTC.

V usage is TRBV29-1 and J usage is TRBJ2-1; TRBD2 agrees at 8 bases. The V segment lost 1 base and the J segment 2 bases; nucleotides outside the gene matches: 7. CDR3 size: 16 residues. CDR1 is SQVTM and CDR2 is ANQGSEA in the germline V gene. CDR3: CSVEGVYGRAYNEQFF. Written as DNA, the CDR3 is TGCAGCGTTGAAGGGGTATACGGGAGGGCCTACAATGAGCAGTTCTTC.

This chain's CDR3 is CAIKTSSYEQYF. CDR3 nucleotides: TGTGCCATCAAAACATCCTCCTACGAGCAGTACTTC. The chain is built from TRBV10-3 and TRBJ2-7; D remains ambiguous. The germline V gene encodes CDR1 ENHRY and CDR2 SYGVKD. The CDR3 runs to 12 residues. Trimming removed 7 bases at V and 0 bases at J, with 7 bases between.

CDR3 amino acids: CASSSGQGFYSTIYF. In DNA form, the CDR3 reads TGTGCCAGCAGTTCCGGACAGGGCTTCTATAGCACCATATATTTT. The rearrangement uses TRBV6-5 and TRBJ1-3; 8 bases map to TRBD1. V lost 4 bases, J lost 9 bases, and 11 bases stayed unmatched. Germline values: CDR1 MNHEY, CDR2 SVGAGI. CDR3 length equals 15 residues.

The CDR3 region is CASSQDRETGAYNEQFF. The DNA for the CDR3 is TGCGCCAGCAGCCAAGATAGGGAGACAGGGGCCTACAATGAGCAGTTCTTC. The chain has TRBV4-1 and TRBJ2-1, with 8 bases that match TRBD1. The V gene end was trimmed by 0 bases and the J gene end by 2 bases; junction bases not matched to a gene: 6. CDR1 and CDR2 (germline): MGHRA, YSYEKL. This CDR3 has 17 residues.